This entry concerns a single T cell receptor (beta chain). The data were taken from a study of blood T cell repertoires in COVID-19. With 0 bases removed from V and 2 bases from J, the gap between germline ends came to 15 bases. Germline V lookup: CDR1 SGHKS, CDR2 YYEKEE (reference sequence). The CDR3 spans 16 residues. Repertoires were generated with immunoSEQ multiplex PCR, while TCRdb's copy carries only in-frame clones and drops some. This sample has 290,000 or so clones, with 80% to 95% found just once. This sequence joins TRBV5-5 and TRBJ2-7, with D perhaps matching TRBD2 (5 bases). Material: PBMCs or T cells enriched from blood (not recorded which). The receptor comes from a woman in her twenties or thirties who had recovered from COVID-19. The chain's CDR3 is CASSLADVRDTYEQYF. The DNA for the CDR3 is TGTGCCAGCAGCTTGGCCGACGTCCGGGATACCTACGAGCAGTACTTC.